These 23 T cell receptor beta chains were all obtained from the same sample, sequenced in a study of blood T cell repertoires in COVID-19. Clones were read by immunoSEQ multiplex PCR, and TCRdb kept only the in-frame ones, dropping some. Among about 59,000 clones, 87% were seen once, and the ten largest hold 4.5% to 5.5%. Sequenced sample: peripheral blood. Every receptor here comes from an elderly man in a cohort sampled during active COVID-19.

The V call is TRBV5-1, the J call TRBJ2-3; 8 bases align to TRBD2. Trimming cost V 0 bases and J 2 bases; bases outside gene matches: 2. This CDR3 is built from 15 residues. Per germline, CDR1 SGHRS and CDR2 YFSETQ. The CDR3 region is CASSLGRGATDTQYF. The DNA for the CDR3 is TGCGCCAGCAGCTTGGGGCGGGGGGCCACAGATACGCAGTATTTT.

This clone was recorded only once. The V call is TRBV25-1, the J call TRBJ1-6; no definite D call. The germline V gene encodes CDR1 MGHDK and CDR2 SYGVNS. The V gene lost 2 bases and the J gene lost 13 bases, with 15 bases spanning the gap. The CDR3 runs 14 residues. CDR3 protein: CASSEGIVAGPLHF. DNA of the CDR3: TGTGCCAGCAGTGAAGGGATCGTAGCGGGGCCCCTCCACTTT. The variable domain in full, completed from reference TRBV25-1 and TRBJ1-6, reads EADIYQTPRYLVIGTGKKITLECSQTMGHDKMYWYQQDPGMELHLIHYSYGVNSTEKGDLSSESTVSRIRTEHFPLTLESARPSHTSQYLCASSEGIVAGPLHFGNGTRLTVT.

The chain carries TRBV27 and TRBJ2-3; 8 positions agree with TRBD2. The CDR3 has 18 amino acids. The germline gives CDR1 MNHEY, CDR2 SMNVEV (reference sequence). V lost 2 bases to trimming and J lost 5 bases; unmatched junction nucleotides: 15. The chain's CDR3 is CASSLDSGSRGTGDTQYF. The CDR3 DNA is TGTGCCAGCAGTTTAGACAGCGGGAGTAGGGGGACGGGAGATACGCAGTATTTT.

This clone has a single count. CDR3 in DNA: TGTGCCAGCAGCTCGGACAGGGGGTTATCCTACGAGCAGTACTTC. Translated: CASSSDRGLSYEQYF. This chain connects TRBV11-2 to TRBJ2-7, with 10 bases identical to TRBD1. Unmatched junction bases numbered 4, after V lost 4 bases and J lost 1 base. This CDR3 contains 15 residues. Germline V gene lookup returns CDR1 SGHAT and CDR2 FQNNGV. The full variable domain, rest sourced from reference TRBV11-2 and TRBJ2-7, is EAGVAQSPRYKIIEKRQSVAFWCNPISGHATLYWYQQILGQGPKLLIQFQNNGVVDDSQLPKDRFSAERLKGVDSTLKIQPAKLEDSAVYLCASSSDRGLSYEQYFGPGTRLTVT.

V usage is TRBV9 and J usage is TRBJ2-6, with D hard to call. Germline V gives CDR1 SGDLS, CDR2 YYNGEE. This CDR3 contains 14 residues. Trimming removed 1 base at V and 2 bases at J, with 4 bases between. Here the CDR3 reads CASSVRPGANVLTF. CDR3 sequence (DNA): TGTGCCAGCAGCGTACGTCCTGGGGCCAACGTCCTGACTTTC.

In DNA form, the CDR3 reads TGTGCCACCAGGGGGGACAGGGGGCCGAACACTGAAGCTTTCTTT. This encodes CATRGDRGPNTEAFF. This chain uses TRBV15 with TRBJ1-1; 12 bases map to TRBD1. The V and J ends lost 6 bases and 1 base, in that order; junction bases with no gene match: 3. This CDR3 comprises 15 residues. CDR1 LNHNV and CDR2 YYDKDF come from the germline V gene (reference sequence).

The rearrangement joins TRBV7-2 to TRBJ2-7, with TRBD1 identical over 8 bases. Germline loops: CDR1 SGHTA, CDR2 FQGNSA. CDR3 length: 14 amino acids. V lost 5 bases to trimming and J lost 3 bases; unmatched junction nucleotides: 6. The CDR3, as DNA: TGTGCCAGCAGCCCCGGACAGGGTAACTACGAGCAGTACTTC. As protein: CASSPGQGNYEQYF. Using reference TRBV7-2 and TRBJ2-7 for the parts outside the CDR3, the full variable domain is GAGVSQSPSNKVTEKGKDVELRCDPISGHTALYWYRQSLGQGLEFLIYFQGNSAPDKSGLPSDRFSAERTGGSVSTLTIQRTQQEDSAVYLCASSPGQGNYEQYFGPGTRLTVT.

With respect to this clone: Sequence at one end of the junction differs from germline and may be a read error. The chain couples TRBV27 to TRBJ1-4; D unclear. CDR3 length: 15 amino acids. Germline values: CDR1 MNHEY, CDR2 SMNVEV (reference sequence). The CDR3 nucleotides read TGTGCCAGCAATAGGTTGGGGAGGGCTAACGAAAAACTGTTTTTT. The encoded protein is CASNRLGRANEKLFF.

The chain is built from TRBV18 and TRBJ1-2; 7 bases are a match to TRBD1. Germline V gene sequence: CDR1 KGHSH, CDR2 LQKENI. Germline trimming cut 2 bases from V and 4 bases from J; bases unmatched to any gene: 7. The CDR3 is 15 residues long. The CDR3 loop is CASSPAQGQFYGYTF. CDR3 bases: TGTGCCAGCTCACCAGCCCAGGGACAGTTCTATGGCTACACCTTC.

The rearrangement uses TRBV5-4 and TRBJ2-1; tentatively, D is TRBD1 (6 bases). The germline CDR1 and CDR2 sequences are SGHNT and YYREEE (reference sequence). V lost 0 bases, J lost 0 bases, and 16 bases lay in between. This CDR3 region has 18 residues. CDR3 sequence (DNA): TGTGCCAGCAGCTTGGCCCAGGCAGGGGCCTCCTCCTACAATGAGCAGTTCTTC. Its protein product is CASSLAQAGASSYNEQFF.

The CDR3 loop reads CASSLSGSSEQYF. As DNA, the CDR3 is TGTGCCAGCAGCTTGAGCGGGAGTAGCGAGCAGTACTTC. The rearrangement joins TRBV7-3 to TRBJ2-7; TRBD2 agrees at 8 bases. The V gene's germline CDR1 is SGHTA and CDR2 FQGTGA. V shed 3 bases, J shed 6 bases, and the junction held 4 bases outside the gene matches. This CDR3 comprises 13 residues.

J is TRBJ1-2 and V is TRBV19, with a possible D match to TRBD1 (5 bases). In germline, CDR1 is LNHDA, CDR2 SQIVND (reference sequence). This CDR3 region has 13 residues. The germline V and J ends were trimmed by 2 bases and 1 base, with 5 bases remaining between them. CDR3 sequence (DNA): TGTGCCAGTAGTATACAGGGTAACTATGGCTACACCTTC. It translates to CASSIQGNYGYTF.

The chain joins TRBV30 to TRBJ1-3, with D perhaps matching TRBD1 (6 bases). The V end was cut by 2 bases, the J end by 4 bases, with 18 bases between. Germline assignment: CDR1 GTSNPN and CDR2 SVGIG (reference sequence). The CDR3 consists of 16 residues. CDR3 in amino acids: CAWSSGGRGGGNTIYF. CDR3 DNA: TGTGCCTGGAGTAGCGGGGGCAGGGGTGGAGGAAACACCATATATTTT.

The chain joins TRBV19 to TRBJ1-2; D call uncertain. Trimming shortened V by 1 base and J by 8 bases, and 20 bases separated the two germline ends. CDR3 length: 16 residues. In germline, CDR1 is LNHDA, CDR2 SQIVND (reference sequence). CDR3 sequence (DNA): TGTGCCAGTAGTATAGCCCCCTCTTACTCAGGCAGGGGCTACACCTTC. It translates to CASSIAPSYSGRGYTF.

This sequence joins TRBV19 and TRBJ2-3; D call uncertain. Looked up from germline, CDR1 is LNHDA and CDR2 is SQIVND (reference sequence). There are 12 residues in the CDR3. Deletions cut 6 bases from V and 3 bases from J, with 7 bases between. The CDR3 DNA follows: TGTGCCAGTAGCAAACTGACAGATACGCAGTATTTT. It codes for CASSKLTDTQYF.

The CDR3 region has the DNA TGTGCCAGTAGTTCTCGACAGGGAGCTAACTATGGCTACACCTTC. Amino acid sequence: CASSSRQGANYGYTF. The rearrangement links TRBV19 to TRBJ1-2; 7 bases fit TRBD1. V shed 5 bases and J 0 bases; nucleotides not matched to a gene: 6. CDR1 and CDR2 (germline): LNHDA, SQIVND (reference sequence). This CDR3 comprises 15 residues.

The V gene is TRBV6-5, the J gene TRBJ1-2; unclear D gene. The CDR3 extends over 14 amino acids. The germline V gene has CDR1 MNHEY and CDR2 SVGAGI. Between the trimmed V and J ends, which lost 0 bases and 7 bases, there was a span of 12 bases. In nucleotides, the CDR3 is TGTGCCAGCAGTTACTCGTCTAACGGGTTTGGCTACACCTTC. Translation gives CASSYSSNGFGYTF.

The genes are TRBV7-6 and TRBJ1-2; 9 bases agree with TRBD1. The CDR3 contains 14 residues. J lost 4 bases, V lost 2 bases, and 2 bases had no gene match. Per germline, CDR1 SGHVS and CDR2 FNYEAQ. DNA for the CDR3: TGTGCCAGCAGCTTAACAGGGGGCATCTATGGCTACACCTTC. Its translation: CASSLTGGIYGYTF.

V gene TRBV5-1 combines with J gene TRBJ1-6; 9 nucleotides line up with TRBD1. J lost 7 bases, V lost 2 bases, and 7 bases had no gene match. The CDR3 extends over 16 amino acids. Germline-derived CDR1 and CDR2 are SGHRS and YFSETQ. The CDR3 bases are TGCGCCAGCAGCTTAGAGGGCGGGACAGGGAATTCACCCCTCCACTTT. Its translation: CASSLEGGTGNSPLHF.

Here the CDR3 reads CASSPVQGANTEAFF. CDR3 in DNA: TGTGCCAGCTCACCCGTACAGGGGGCGAACACTGAAGCTTTCTTT. The chain couples TRBV18 to TRBJ1-1; 9 bases map to TRBD1. This CDR3 has 15 amino acids. Germline CDR1 and CDR2: KGHSH and LQKENI. Unmatched junction bases numbered 3, after V lost 3 bases and J lost 1 base.

The V gene is TRBV7-6, the J gene TRBJ2-1; TRBD2 matches 8 bases. The ends lost 0 bases at V and 2 bases at J; junction bases unmatched: 0. The V gene's germline CDR1 is SGHVS and CDR2 FNYEAQ. The CDR3 has 15 residues. CDR3 region: CASSLASGAYNEQFF. The CDR3 DNA follows: TGTGCCAGCAGCTTAGCTAGCGGGGCCTACAATGAGCAGTTCTTC. Complete variable domain (other parts from reference TRBV7-6 and TRBJ2-1): GAGVSQSPRYKVTKRGQDVALRCDPISGHVSLYWYRQALGQGPEFLTYFNYEAQQDKSGLPNDRFSAERPEGSISTLTIQRTEQRDSAMYRCASSLASGAYNEQFFGPGTRLTVL.

The chain recombines TRBV28 with TRBJ1-6; 8 bases are a match to TRBD1. The V segment lost 2 bases and the J segment 9 bases; nucleotides outside the gene matches: 3. The CDR3 extends over 14 amino acids. Germline V gene data show CDR1 as MDHEN and CDR2 as SYDVKM. The DNA of the CDR3 is TGTGCCAGCAGTTTAACAGGGGGTGGTTCACCCCTCCACTTT. Translating it yields CASSLTGGGSPLHF.

J is TRBJ1-5 and V is TRBV5-5, with D possibly TRBD1 on 6 matching bases. There are 15 residues in the CDR3. Trimming cost V 10 bases and J 3 bases, with 20 bases left between them. Germline CDR1 and CDR2: SGHKS and YYEKEE (reference sequence). The CDR3 coding sequence is TGTGCCCGCCGCGGGGGGGCGGGGGCCAATCAGCCCCAGCATTTT. This sequence encodes CARRGGAGANQPQHF.